This is a list of T cell receptor beta chains from one sample in a study of OX40 agonist ivuxolimab in advanced cancers. The data were produced by immunoSEQ multiplex PCR, yet TCRdb's version contains in-frame clones alone and is incomplete. The sample includes about 90,000 clones, around 90% seen only once; the top ten take more than 0.15%. Material: CD4+ or CD8+ T cells sorted from blood, obtained in a trial of the OX40 agonist ivuxolimab. The receptors were sampled from an adult with an advanced solid tumor such as melanoma, head and neck, liver or kidney cancer. The CDR3 runs from the conserved cysteine through the conserved F or W. The D gene is left open where the match is weak.

J,V,D,DNA,CDR3
TRBJ1-4,TRBV29-1,.,TGCAGCGTTGCCCAGGTTGCAACTAATGAAAAACTGTTTTTT,CSVAQVATNEKLFF
TRBJ1-5,TRBV5-4,.,TGTGCCAGCAGCTTAGGACTTTATAGCAATCAGCCCCAGCATTTT,CASSLGLYSNQPQHF
TRBJ1-1,TRBV6-1,TRBD1,TGTGCCAGCTGTAGGACAGGGGGCACTGAAGCTTTCTTT,CASCRTGGTEAFF
TRBJ1-2,TRBV6-1,.,TGTGCCAGCAGTGAAGAACCAGGCCCCAACTATGGCTACACCTTC,CASSEEPGPNYGYTF
TRBJ2-1,TRBV9,.,TGTGCCAGCAGCAAGGCGGGGAACTCCTACAATGAGCAGTTCTTC,CASSKAGNSYNEQFF
TRBJ2-3,TRBV30,.,TGTGCCTGGAGTCGCGAGGGGAGAAGGGATACGCAGTATTTT,CAWSREGRRDTQYF
TRBJ1-5,TRBV6-6,.,TGTGCCAGCAGTGTACAGGGAAATCAGCCCCAGCATTTT,CASSVQGNQPQHF
TRBJ2-3,TRBV5-1,TRBD2,TGCGCCAGCAGCAGCGGCGGGAGGGCTAGAATAGATACGCAGTATTTT,CASSSGGRARIDTQYF
TRBJ1-6,TRBV27,.,TGTGCCAGCAGTTTTCGGGGGGCCATCTATAATTCACCCCTCCACTTT,CASSFRGAIYNSPLHF
TRBJ2-2,TRBV5-1,TRBD2,TGCGCCAGCAGCTTGTTAGTTAGCGGGAGTACCGGGGAGCTGTTTTTT,CASSLLVSGSTGELFF